This TCR beta chain emerged from a study of blood T cell repertoires in COVID-19. Original analysis: Amplification of reference gene primers provided the estimated nucleated cell counts. Profiled with immunoSEQ multiplex PCR; TCRdb holds only in-frame clones, not every one. The DNA was the basis for D and trimming; V, J and clone size are from that table. Of almost 95,000 clones listed, roughly 87% are singletons. The sample holds one count of this clone. The sample taken for sequencing was peripheral blood. This sequence was found in a woman aged 55-70 years with COVID-19, enrolled during active disease.

The CDR3 DNA reads TGTGCCAGCAGCGTAGTGGGGAGCACTGAAGCTTTCTTT. This sequence encodes CASSVVGSTEAFF. The chain couples TRBV9 to TRBJ1-1; unclear D gene. The CDR3 extends over 13 amino acids. CDR1 is SGDLS, CDR2 YYNGEE, per germline. Trimming took off 0 bases at V and 4 bases at J, with 7 bases between the two ends.